The 10 T cell receptor beta chains presented below share a single source sample, sequenced in a study of shared clonotypes between healthy human individuals. Clones were read by immunoSEQ multiplex PCR, and TCRdb kept only the in-frame ones, dropping some. This table has 2 million to 2.5 million clones, more than 80% appearing once. Input material: naive CD4+ T cells from PBMCs. Described subset: CD45RA+ positively selected. All receptors derive from a man between 18 and 35 years old in good health. Some clones in this sample may be carry-over from other donors' samples.

The chain recombines TRBV7-2 with TRBJ2-7; TRBD2 matches 10 bases. The ends lost 2 bases at V and 5 bases at J; junction bases unmatched: 9. The CDR3 extends over 16 amino acids. Germline V gene lookup returns CDR1 SGHTA and CDR2 FQGNSA. In nucleotides, the CDR3 is TGTGCCAGCAGCTTACACAGAGCGGGAGGGCCGCACGAGCAGTACTTC. Its protein product is CASSLHRAGGPHEQYF.

This clone was seen just once. The chain has TRBV6-5 and TRBJ1-1, with D unclear. Between the trimmed V and J ends, which lost 1 base and 5 bases, there was a span of 11 bases. Germline V gene sequence: CDR1 MNHEY, CDR2 SVGAGI. The CDR3 covers 14 residues. CDR3 region: CASSYWGVGTEAFF. The CDR3 nucleotides read TGTGCCAGCAGTTACTGGGGTGTTGGGACTGAAGCTTTCTTT.

This clone has just one count. The rearrangement joins TRBV28 to TRBJ1-2; D is perhaps TRBD1 (5 bases). The CDR3 length is 17 residues. V gave up 8 bases and J gave up 0 bases, with 22 bases separating them. Germline CDR1 MDHEN, CDR2 SYDVKM. The CDR3 bases are TGTGCCAGCCGACTAGCCGGGACTTTAGATCCTAACTATGGCTACACCTTC. Translation: CASRLAGTLDPNYGYTF.

This chain links TRBV19 with TRBJ2-7, with TRBD1 matching over 10 bases. The CDR3 has 14 amino acids. J lost 3 bases, V lost 7 bases, and 6 bases had no gene match. Germline CDR1 and CDR2: LNHDA and SQIVND (reference sequence). In DNA form, the CDR3 reads TGTGCCAGTACCCCGGGACAGGGGTTCTACGAGCAGTACTTC. Protein product: CASTPGQGFYEQYF. Variable domain in full (rest from reference TRBV19 and TRBJ2-7): DGGITQSPKYLFRKEGQNVTLSCEQNLNHDAMYWYRQDPGQGLRLIYYSQIVNDFQKGDIAEGYSVSREKKESFPLTVTSAQKNPTAFYLCASTPGQGFYEQYFGPGTRLTVT.

For the CDR3, the DNA is TGCGCCAGCAGTCAATTTAGCGGCAGGGCCCACGAGCAGTACTTC. Translation gives CASSQFSGRAHEQYF. The V call is TRBV23-1, the J call TRBJ2-7; D perhaps matches TRBD2 (6 bases). TRBV23-1 is noted as an ORF with a role that remains uncertain. Trimming cost V 1 base and J 5 bases, with 15 bases left between them. The CDR3 consists of 15 residues.

The V and J genes are TRBV5-1 and TRBJ2-5, with TRBD1 identical over 7 bases. The CDR3 runs 15 residues. Germline lookup yields CDR1 SGHRS and CDR2 YFSETQ. V was clipped by 5 bases and J by 5 bases; unmatched bases: 12. CDR3 protein: CASRSDPGQWETQYF. CDR3 DNA: TGCGCCAGCAGGTCTGACCCGGGACAGTGGGAGACCCAGTACTTC.

This chain links TRBV11-3 with TRBJ2-2; 7 bases fit TRBD1. Germline trimming cut 0 bases from V and 5 bases from J; bases unmatched to any gene: 6. The germline CDR1 and CDR2 sequences are SGHNT and YENEEA. CDR3 length: 16 residues. The CDR3 reads CASSLDSGGRTGELFF. The CDR3 DNA is TGTGCCAGCAGCTTAGACTCAGGGGGTCGGACCGGGGAGCTGTTTTTT. Supplemented by reference TRBV11-3 and TRBJ2-2, the full variable domain reads EAGVVQSPRYKIIEKKQPVAFWCNPISGHNTLYWYLQNLGQGPELLIRYENEEAVDDSQLPKDRFSAERLKGVDSTLKIQPAELGDSAVYLCASSLDSGGRTGELFFGEGSRLTVL.

The chain joins TRBV5-1 to TRBJ1-4; 11 positions agree with TRBD1. The trim removed 3 bases at V and 6 bases at J, leaving 10 bases unmatched. Per germline, CDR1 SGHRS and CDR2 YFSETQ. The CDR3 is 17 amino acids. CDR3 residues: CASSSGTGGSYDEKLFF. The CDR3 DNA reads as TGCGCCAGCAGCTCCGGGACAGGGGGGTCGTACGATGAAAAACTGTTTTTT.

The genes are TRBV9 and TRBJ2-5, with TRBD1 identical over 11 bases. Losses at the gene ends were 3 bases for V and 5 bases for J; bases not matched to a gene: 6. This CDR3 spans 15 amino acids. Germline-derived CDR1 and CDR2 are SGDLS and YYNGEE. The CDR3 loop reads CASSAGQGDWETQYF. CDR3 in DNA: TGTGCCAGCAGCGCGGGACAGGGGGACTGGGAGACCCAGTACTTC.

This clone was seen more than once but under ten times. The chain links TRBV28 to TRBJ1-3, with 7 positions matching TRBD1. The junction had 10 bases not matched to a gene; V was cut back by 6 bases and J by 8 bases. The CDR3 consists of 14 residues. The germline CDR1 and CDR2 sequences are MDHEN and SYDVKM. This chain's CDR3 is CASRHRDSRDTIYF. The CDR3 coding sequence is TGTGCCAGCAGGCACCGGGACAGCCGGGACACCATATATTTT.